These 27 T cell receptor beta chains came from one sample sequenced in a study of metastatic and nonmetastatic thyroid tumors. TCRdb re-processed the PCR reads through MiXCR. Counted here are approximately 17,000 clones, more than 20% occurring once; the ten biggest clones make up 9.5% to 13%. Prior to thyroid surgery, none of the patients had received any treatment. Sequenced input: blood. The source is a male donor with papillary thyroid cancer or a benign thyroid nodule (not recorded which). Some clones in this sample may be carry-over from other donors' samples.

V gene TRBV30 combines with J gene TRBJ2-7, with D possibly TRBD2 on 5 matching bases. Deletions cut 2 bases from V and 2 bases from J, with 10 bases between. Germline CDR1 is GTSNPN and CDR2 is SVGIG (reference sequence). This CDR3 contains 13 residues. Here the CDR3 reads CAWSSGQAYEQYF. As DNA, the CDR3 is TGTGCCTGGAGTAGCGGCCAGGCCTACGAGCAGTACTTC.

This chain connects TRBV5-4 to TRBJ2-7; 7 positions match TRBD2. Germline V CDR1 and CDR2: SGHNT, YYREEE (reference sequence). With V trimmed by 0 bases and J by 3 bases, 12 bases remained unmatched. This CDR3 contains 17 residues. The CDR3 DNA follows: TGTGCCAGCAGCTTGGCCGGCGGGGTGACGGGGGGCTACGAGCAGTACTTC. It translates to CASSLAGGVTGGYEQYF.

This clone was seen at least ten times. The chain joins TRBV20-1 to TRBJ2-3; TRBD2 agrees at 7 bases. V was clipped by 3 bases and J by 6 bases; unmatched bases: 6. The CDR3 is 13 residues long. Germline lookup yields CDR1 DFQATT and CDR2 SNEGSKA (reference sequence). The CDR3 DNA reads TGCAGTGCTAGGGCGAGCGGGATTGATACGCAGTATTTT. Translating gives CSARASGIDTQYF.

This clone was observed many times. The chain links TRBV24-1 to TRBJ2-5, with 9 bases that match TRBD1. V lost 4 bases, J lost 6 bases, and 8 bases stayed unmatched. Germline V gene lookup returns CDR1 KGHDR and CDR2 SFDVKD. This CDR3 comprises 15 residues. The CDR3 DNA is TGTGCCACCAGTGACGCCACAGGGGGCGAGAAGACCCAGTACTTC. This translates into CATSDATGGEKTQYF.

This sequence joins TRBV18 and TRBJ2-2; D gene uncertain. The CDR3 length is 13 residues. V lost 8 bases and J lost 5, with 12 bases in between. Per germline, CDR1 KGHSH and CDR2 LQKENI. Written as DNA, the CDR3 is TGTGCCAGCCCAATCCGGCGGACCGGGGAGCTGTTTTTT. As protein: CASPIRRTGELFF.

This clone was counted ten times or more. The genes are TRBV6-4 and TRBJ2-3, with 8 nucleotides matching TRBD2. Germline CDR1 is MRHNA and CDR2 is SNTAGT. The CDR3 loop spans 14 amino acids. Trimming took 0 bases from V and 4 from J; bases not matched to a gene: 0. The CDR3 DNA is TGTGCCAGCAGTGACTCTAGCGGGGCAGATACGCAGTATTTT. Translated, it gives CASSDSSGADTQYF.

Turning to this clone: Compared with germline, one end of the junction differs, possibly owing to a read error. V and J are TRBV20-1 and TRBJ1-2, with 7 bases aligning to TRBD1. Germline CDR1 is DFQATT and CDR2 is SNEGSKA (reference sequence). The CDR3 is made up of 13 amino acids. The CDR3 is CSARDRAFDGYTF. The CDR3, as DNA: TGCAGTGCTCGAGACAGGGCCTTCGATGGCTACACCTTC.

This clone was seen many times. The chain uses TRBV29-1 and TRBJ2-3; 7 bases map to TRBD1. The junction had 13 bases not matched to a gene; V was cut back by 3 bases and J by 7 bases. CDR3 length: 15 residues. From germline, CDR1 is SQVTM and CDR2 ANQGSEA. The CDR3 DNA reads TGCAGCGTTGATGGGACAGCAGAAGCACAATATACGCAGTATTTT. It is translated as CSVDGTAEAQYTQYF.

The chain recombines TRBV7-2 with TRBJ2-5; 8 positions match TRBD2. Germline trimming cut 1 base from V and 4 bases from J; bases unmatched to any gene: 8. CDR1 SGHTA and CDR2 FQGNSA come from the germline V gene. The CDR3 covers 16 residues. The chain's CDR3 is CASSLGAGTRGETQYF. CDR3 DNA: TGTGCCAGCAGCTTAGGGGCAGGGACTAGGGGAGAGACCCAGTACTTC.

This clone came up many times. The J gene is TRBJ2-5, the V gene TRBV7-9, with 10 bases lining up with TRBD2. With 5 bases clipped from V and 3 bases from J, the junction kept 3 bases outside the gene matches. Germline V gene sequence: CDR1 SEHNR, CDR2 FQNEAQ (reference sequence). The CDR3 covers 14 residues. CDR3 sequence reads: CASSSGLAEETQYF. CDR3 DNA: TGTGCCAGCAGCAGTGGACTAGCGGAAGAGACCCAGTACTTC.

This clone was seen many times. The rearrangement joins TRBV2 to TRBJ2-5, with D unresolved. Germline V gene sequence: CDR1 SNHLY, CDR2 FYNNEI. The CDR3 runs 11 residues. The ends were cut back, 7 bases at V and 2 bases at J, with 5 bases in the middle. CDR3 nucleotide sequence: TGTGCCAGCAAGACGCAAGAGACCCAGTACTTC. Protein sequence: CASKTQETQYF.

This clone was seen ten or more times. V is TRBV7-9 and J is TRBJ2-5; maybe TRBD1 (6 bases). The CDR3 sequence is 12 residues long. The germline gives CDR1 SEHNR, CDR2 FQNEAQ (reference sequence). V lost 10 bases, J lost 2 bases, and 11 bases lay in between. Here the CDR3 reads CAILQGQETQYF. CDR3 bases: TGTGCCATCCTACAGGGACAAGAGACCCAGTACTTC.

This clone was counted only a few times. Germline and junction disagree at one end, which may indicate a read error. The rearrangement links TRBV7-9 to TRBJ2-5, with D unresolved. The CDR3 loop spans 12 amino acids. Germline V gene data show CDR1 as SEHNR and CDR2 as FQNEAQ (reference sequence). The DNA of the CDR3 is TGTGCCAGCAGCTTAGGGCAAGGGACCCAGTACTTC. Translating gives CASSLGQGTQYF.

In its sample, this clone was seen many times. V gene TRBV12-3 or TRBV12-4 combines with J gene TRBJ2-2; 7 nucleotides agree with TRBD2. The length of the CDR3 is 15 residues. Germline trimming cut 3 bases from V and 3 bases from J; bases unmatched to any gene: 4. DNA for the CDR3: TGTGCCAGCAGTTTCGGGCTAGCGGACACCGGGGAGCTGTTTTTT. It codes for CASSFGLADTGELFF.

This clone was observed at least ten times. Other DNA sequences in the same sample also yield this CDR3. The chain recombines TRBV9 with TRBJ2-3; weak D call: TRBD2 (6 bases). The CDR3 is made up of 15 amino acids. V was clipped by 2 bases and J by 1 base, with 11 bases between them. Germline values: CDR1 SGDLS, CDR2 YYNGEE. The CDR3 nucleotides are TGTGCCAGCAGCGTGGTCTCGGGGGGCACAGATACGCAGTATTTT. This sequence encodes CASSVVSGGTDTQYF.

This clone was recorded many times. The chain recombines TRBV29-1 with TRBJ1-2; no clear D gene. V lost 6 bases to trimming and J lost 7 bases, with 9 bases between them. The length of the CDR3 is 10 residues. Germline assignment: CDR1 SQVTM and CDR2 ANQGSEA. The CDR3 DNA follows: TGCAGCGTGGTGACCGGTGGCTACACCTTC. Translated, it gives CSVVTGGYTF.

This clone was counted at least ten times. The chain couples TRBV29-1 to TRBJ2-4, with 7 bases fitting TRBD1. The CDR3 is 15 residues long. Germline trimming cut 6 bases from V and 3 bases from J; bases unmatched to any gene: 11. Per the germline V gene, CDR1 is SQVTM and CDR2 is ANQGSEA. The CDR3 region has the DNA TGCAGCGTGAGGGGGTACAGGGGAGACAAAAACATTCAGTACTTC. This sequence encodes CSVRGYRGDKNIQYF.

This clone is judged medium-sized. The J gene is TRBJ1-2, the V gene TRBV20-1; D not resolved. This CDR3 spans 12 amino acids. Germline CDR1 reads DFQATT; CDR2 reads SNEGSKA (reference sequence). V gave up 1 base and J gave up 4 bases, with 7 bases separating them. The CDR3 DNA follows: TGCAGTGCTAGAGCCAGAACCTATGGCTACACCTTC. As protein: CSARARTYGYTF.

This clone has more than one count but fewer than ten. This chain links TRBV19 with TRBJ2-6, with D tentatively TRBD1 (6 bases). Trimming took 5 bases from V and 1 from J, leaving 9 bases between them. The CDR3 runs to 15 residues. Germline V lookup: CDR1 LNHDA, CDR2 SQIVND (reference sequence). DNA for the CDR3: TGTGCCAGTAGTTTGCAGGGGTCTGGGGCCAACGTCCTGACTTTC. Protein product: CASSLQGSGANVLTF.

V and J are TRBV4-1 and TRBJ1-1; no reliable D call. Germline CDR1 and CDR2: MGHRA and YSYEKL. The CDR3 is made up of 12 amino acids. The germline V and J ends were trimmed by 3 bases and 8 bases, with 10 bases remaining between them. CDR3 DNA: TGCGCCAGCAGCCAGGGAATGTCAGAAGCTTTCTTT. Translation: CASSQGMSEAFF.

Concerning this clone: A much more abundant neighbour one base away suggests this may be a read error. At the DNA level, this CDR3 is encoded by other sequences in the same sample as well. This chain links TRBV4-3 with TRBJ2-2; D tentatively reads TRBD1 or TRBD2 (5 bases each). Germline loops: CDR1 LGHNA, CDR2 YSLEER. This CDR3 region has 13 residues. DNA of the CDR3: TGCGCCAGCAGCCAAGATCGGATAGGGGAGCTATTTTTT. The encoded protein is CASSQDRIGELFF.

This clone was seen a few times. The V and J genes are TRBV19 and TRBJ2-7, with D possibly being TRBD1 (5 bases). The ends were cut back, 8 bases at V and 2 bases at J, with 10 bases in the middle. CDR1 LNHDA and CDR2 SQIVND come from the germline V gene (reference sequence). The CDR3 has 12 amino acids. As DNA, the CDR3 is TGTGCCAGTTCGGACACTACCTACGAGCAGTACTTC. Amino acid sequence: CASSDTTYEQYF.

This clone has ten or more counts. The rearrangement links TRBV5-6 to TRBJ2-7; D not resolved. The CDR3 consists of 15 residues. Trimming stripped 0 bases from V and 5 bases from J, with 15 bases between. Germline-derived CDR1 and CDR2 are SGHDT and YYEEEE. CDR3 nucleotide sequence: TGTGCCAGCAGCTTGGAGGCCCTAGAAGCCCACGAGCAGTACTTC. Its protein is CASSLEALEAHEQYF.

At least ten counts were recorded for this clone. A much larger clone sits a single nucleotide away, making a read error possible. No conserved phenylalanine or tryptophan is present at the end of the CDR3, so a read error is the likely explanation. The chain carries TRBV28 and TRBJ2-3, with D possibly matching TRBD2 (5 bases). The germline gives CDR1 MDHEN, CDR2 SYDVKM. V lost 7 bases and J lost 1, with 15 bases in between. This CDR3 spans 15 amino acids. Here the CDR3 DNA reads TGTGCCAGCAACCTACGAGCGGACGGCACAGATACGCAGTATTGT. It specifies CASNLRADGTDTQYC.

The CDR3 DNA is TGTGCCAGCAGTGGTTCGGGAAACACCATATATTTT. It specifies CASSGSGNTIYF. V is TRBV2 and J is TRBJ1-3, with unresolved D. Germline assignment: CDR1 SNHLY and CDR2 FYNNEI. This CDR3 is built from 12 residues. V dropped 4 bases and J dropped 4 bases, with 5 bases sitting between them.

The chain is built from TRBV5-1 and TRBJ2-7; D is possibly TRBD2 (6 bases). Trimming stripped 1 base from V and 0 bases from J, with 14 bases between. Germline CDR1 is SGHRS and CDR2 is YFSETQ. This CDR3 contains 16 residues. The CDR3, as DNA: TGCGCCAGCAGCTTGAGAGCGGGCCGCCTCTCCTACGAGCAGTACTTC. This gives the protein CASSLRAGRLSYEQYF. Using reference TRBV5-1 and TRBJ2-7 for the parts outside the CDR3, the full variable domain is KAGVTQTPRYLIKTRGQQVTLSCSPISGHRSVSWYQQTPGQGLQFLFEYFSETQRNKGNFPGRFSGRQFSNSRSEMNVSTLELGDSALYLCASSLRAGRLSYEQYFGPGTRLTVT.

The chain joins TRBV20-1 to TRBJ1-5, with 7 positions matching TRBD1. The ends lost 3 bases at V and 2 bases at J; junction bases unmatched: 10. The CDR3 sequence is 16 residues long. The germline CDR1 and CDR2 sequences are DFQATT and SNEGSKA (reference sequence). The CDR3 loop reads CSASPSTGVGNQPQHF. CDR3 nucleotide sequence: TGCAGTGCTAGCCCTTCAACAGGGGTCGGCAATCAGCCCCAGCATTTT.